The present entry profiles one T cell receptor beta chain with its context. Its antigen is unknown. Germline V CDR1 and CDR2: MGHDK, SYGVNS. V lost 6 bases and J lost 5; bases outside the gene matches: 8. The CDR3 is made up of 14 amino acids. Sequencing was performed with immunoSEQ multiplex PCR; in TCRdb, only in-frame clones are kept and a portion is missing. The sample lists approximately 190,000 clones, around 70% occurring once. This record comes from a study of cytotoxic CD8 clonotypes in ibrutinib-treated CLL. Points from the study as a whole: Higher clonality was seen at ibrutinib response and a return toward baseline at progression.

This receptor was obtained from a human donor with chronic lymphocytic leukemia. The chain is built from TRBV25-1 and TRBJ2-7; the match to TRBD2 covers 9 bases. Sequences were derived from PBMCs, sampled after 12 months of ibrutinib treatment. This CDR3 reads CASSADLAGNEQYF. The CDR3 bases are TGTGCCAGCAGCGCCGACCTAGCGGGAAACGAGCAGTACTTC.